This T cell receptor (beta chain) was profiled in a study of cytomegalovirus exposure and HLA in healthy donors. General study findings and limits: Some TCR beta chains (about 180 of them) were listed as cytomegalovirus-associated.

Trimming removed 3 bases at V and 4 bases at J, with 10 bases between. Germline CDR1 reads LNHDA; CDR2 reads SQIVND (reference sequence). This CDR3 spans 14 amino acids. In the case of this clone: Its antigen is undetermined.

Libraries were prepared by immunoSEQ multiplex PCR; TCRdb keeps only in-frame clonotypes and omits some of them. Here the sample spans about 330,000 clones, about nine tenths being singletons. The chain recombines TRBV19 with TRBJ1-5; tentatively, D is TRBD1 (5 bases). The sample comprised PBMCs. This sequence originates from a woman younger than 45 in good health and CMV-seropositive. The CDR3 DNA reads as TGTGCCAGTAGTATTCGGCAGGGAAATCAGCCCCAGCATTTT. It is translated as CASSIRQGNQPQHF.